This passage covers 21 T cell receptor beta chains from one sample sequenced in a study of T cell responses to AZD1222 COVID-19 vaccine. Profiling relied on immunoSEQ multiplex PCR, and the TCRdb table lists in-frame clones only, not all of them. The data hold about 260,000 clones, with 93% observed a single time. The sample here was peripheral blood, taken on day 0 of AZD1222 vaccination. These receptors all come from an adult in good health.

The genes are TRBV19 and TRBJ1-6; D not certain. Germline CDR1 LNHDA, CDR2 SQIVND (reference sequence). This CDR3 comprises 13 residues. Trimming stripped 2 bases from V and 11 bases from J, with 10 bases between. The CDR3 reads CASSIRAGAPLHF. The CDR3 DNA reads as TGTGCCAGTAGTATAAGGGCCGGGGCACCCCTCCACTTT.

The rearrangement joins TRBV7-2 to TRBJ1-1; TRBD1 agrees at 7 bases. Germline CDR1 SGHTA, CDR2 FQGNSA. With V trimmed by 2 bases and J by 5 bases, 5 bases remained unmatched. This CDR3 region has 14 residues. CDR3 DNA sequence: TGTGCCAGCAGCTTATATAGGGGGCTGACTGAAGCTTTCTTT. Translated, it gives CASSLYRGLTEAFF.

To note about this clone: Other DNA sequences in this sample translate to the same CDR3. The chain has TRBV30 and TRBJ1-5; D gene uncertain. The germline CDR1 and CDR2 sequences are GTSNPN and SVGIG (reference sequence). Trimming left V 0 bases short and J 2 bases short, with 5 bases between. The CDR3 loop spans 13 amino acids. The CDR3 DNA follows: TGTGCCTGGAGTGTAGGTGGCAATCAGCCCCAGCATTTT. This gives the protein CAWSVGGNQPQHF.

CDR3 nucleotide sequence: TGCGCCAGCAGCCCTGTAGGGTCCGGGGAGCTGTTTTTT. Translating it yields CASSPVGSGELFF. The gene calls are TRBV4-1 and TRBJ2-2, with no clear D. Trimming cost V 4 bases and J 6 bases, with 9 bases left between them. The CDR3 extends over 13 amino acids. CDR1 and CDR2 (germline): MGHRA, YSYEKL.

This clone was observed a handful of times. This chain joins TRBV19 and TRBJ1-1; D uncertain. The length of the CDR3 is 13 residues. The ends were cut back, 3 bases at V and 0 bases at J, with 5 bases in the middle. Germline V gives CDR1 LNHDA, CDR2 SQIVND (reference sequence). CDR3 sequence: CASSMRMNTEAFF. In DNA form, the CDR3 reads TGTGCCAGTAGTATGAGAATGAACACTGAAGCTTTCTTT.

The chain employs TRBV28 and TRBJ1-1; TRBD1 matches 8 bases. Trimming took 6 bases from V and 1 from J; bases not matched to a gene: 4. The germline V gene encodes CDR1 MDHEN and CDR2 SYDVKM. The CDR3 sequence is 14 residues long. The CDR3 DNA reads TGTGCCAGCAGGGGGGACAGGTCGAACACTGAAGCTTTCTTT. Amino acid sequence: CASRGDRSNTEAFF.

This chain joins TRBV27 and TRBJ2-3; 7 bases match TRBD2. The CDR3 sequence is 18 residues long. Germline lookup yields CDR1 MNHEY and CDR2 SMNVEV (reference sequence). V dropped 8 bases and J dropped 3; count of bases not matched to a gene: 20. DNA of the CDR3: TGTGCCAGCGGTTGGGGGGGAGGGGCTAGTAAAGCGACAGATACGCAGTATTTT. Translation: CASGWGGGASKATDTQYF.

The chain links TRBV5-1 to TRBJ2-3, with 8 bases identical to TRBD2. Germline CDR1 and CDR2: SGHRS and YFSETQ. V trimming: 0 bases; J trimming: 0 bases; junction bases outside the gene matches: 3. The CDR3 has 16 residues. DNA for the CDR3: TGCGCCAGCAGCTTGGGAGCGGGGGATAGCACAGATACGCAGTATTTT. Protein sequence: CASSLGAGDSTDTQYF.

The V gene is TRBV7-2, the J gene TRBJ2-1, with no clear D. CDR1 and CDR2 from the germline V gene are SGHTA and FQGNSA. V was shortened by 3 bases and J by 5 bases, with 14 bases between the two germline ends. The CDR3 spans 15 residues. The CDR3 protein is CASSLSTAPHNEQFF. The DNA for the CDR3 is TGTGCCAGCAGCTTGAGTACGGCCCCCCACAATGAGCAGTTCTTC. Drawing the rest from reference TRBV7-2 and TRBJ2-1, the complete variable domain is GAGVSQSPSNKVTEKGKDVELRCDPISGHTALYWYRQSLGQGLEFLIYFQGNSAPDKSGLPSDRFSAERTGGSVSTLTIQRTQQEDSAVYLCASSLSTAPHNEQFFGPGTRLTVL.

The chain is built from TRBV6-5 and TRBJ2-3; TRBD2 agrees at 8 bases. The V gene end was trimmed by 9 bases and the J gene end by 4 bases; junction bases not matched to a gene: 12. CDR1 MNHEY and CDR2 SVGAGI come from the germline V gene. The CDR3 is 15 amino acids. The chain's CDR3 is CASSNQREMADTQYF. CDR3 bases: TGTGCCAGTTCCAACCAGCGGGAGATGGCAGATACGCAGTATTTT.

Here the CDR3 reads CASSESGREQQFF. CDR3 bases: TGTGCCAGCAGTGAATCGGGACGAGAGCAGCAGTTCTTC. The chain uses TRBV25-1 and TRBJ2-1, with D perhaps matching TRBD1 or TRBD2 (5 bases each). Germline V lookup: CDR1 MGHDK, CDR2 SYGVNS. V was shortened by 1 base and J by 11 bases, with 12 bases between the two germline ends. The CDR3 covers 13 residues. Full variable domain (outside the CDR3, taken from reference TRBV25-1 and TRBJ2-1): EADIYQTPRYLVIGTGKKITLECSQTMGHDKMYWYQQDPGMELHLIHYSYGVNSTEKGDLSSESTVSRIRTEHFPLTLESARPSHTSQYLCASSESGREQQFFGPGTRLTVL.

The rearrangement uses TRBV18 and TRBJ1-3; D is perhaps TRBD1 (5 bases). Between the trimmed V and J ends, which lost 5 bases and 3 bases, there was a span of 11 bases. The V gene's germline CDR1 is KGHSH and CDR2 LQKENI. The CDR3 sequence is 14 residues long. CDR3: CASSTTQGGNTIYF. The CDR3 nucleotides read TGTGCCAGCTCAACCACCCAGGGTGGAAACACCATATATTTT. The variable domain in full, completed from reference TRBV18 and TRBJ1-3, reads NAGVMQNPRHLVRRRGQEARLRCSPMKGHSHVYWYRQLPEEGLKFMVYLQKENIIDESGMPKERFSAEFPKEGPSILRIQQVVRGDSAAYFCASSTTQGGNTIYFGEGSWLTVV.

The chain has TRBV5-6 and TRBJ2-1, with unresolved D. The CDR3 is 12 amino acids. Germline CDR1 reads SGHDT; CDR2 reads YYEEEE. Trimming took 0 bases from V and 11 from J, leaving 9 bases between them. The DNA for the CDR3 is TGTGCCAGCAGCTTGGGGGTTTTGAAGCAGTTCTTC. Translated, it gives CASSLGVLKQFF.

This clone was observed a single time. This chain links TRBV4-1 with TRBJ2-7; either TRBD1 or TRBD2 may supply D (5 bases each). Trimming removed 4 bases from V and 5 bases from J, with 18 bases in between. This CDR3 has 15 residues. CDR1 and CDR2 from the germline V gene are MGHRA and YSYEKL. The CDR3 reads CASSPRSEGLHEQYF. CDR3 DNA: TGCGCCAGCAGCCCCCGGAGCGAGGGGTTACACGAGCAGTACTTC.

The chain is built from TRBV3-1 (or the pseudogene TRBV3-2) and TRBJ2-3; D is uncertain. This CDR3 region has 14 residues. CDR1 and CDR2 from the germline V gene are LGHDT and YNNKEL (reference sequence). V was shortened by 4 bases and J by 5 bases, with 13 bases between the two germline ends. The CDR3 protein is CASSRSQREDTQYF. The CDR3, as DNA: TGTGCCAGCAGCCGGTCCCAGCGAGAAGATACGCAGTATTTT.

CDR3 coding DNA: TGTGCCACCAGGTCGACTGTAGCGGTGAACACCGGGGAGCTGTTTTTT. Protein: CATRSTVAVNTGELFF. The V call is TRBV15, the J call TRBJ2-2, with D possibly TRBD2 on 6 matching bases. This CDR3 has 16 residues. V was clipped by 6 bases and J by 1 base, with 15 bases between them. The germline V gene encodes CDR1 LNHNV and CDR2 YYDKDF (reference sequence).

The chain joins TRBV7-3 to TRBJ2-2, with a possible D match to TRBD1 (6 bases). The germline gives CDR1 SGHTA, CDR2 FQGTGA. Trimming took off 6 bases at V and 4 bases at J, with 12 bases between the two ends. CDR3 length equals 14 residues. The CDR3 spells CASRLDSITGELFF. The CDR3 nucleotides read TGTGCCAGCAGATTGGACAGCATCACCGGGGAGCTGTTTTTT.

This clone was seen just once. The chain recombines TRBV4-1 with TRBJ1-2; TRBD1 aligns across 9 bases. Losses at the gene ends were 3 bases for V and 5 bases for J; bases not matched to a gene: 4. The germline gives CDR1 MGHRA, CDR2 YSYEKL. The CDR3 is made up of 14 amino acids. The CDR3 region has the DNA TGCGCCAGCAGCCACGGGACAGGGTGGTATGGCTACACCTTC. Translation gives CASSHGTGWYGYTF.

V is TRBV3-1 (or the pseudogene TRBV3-2) and J is TRBJ1-2; no clear D. The length of the CDR3 is 11 residues. Germline CDR1 is LGHDT and CDR2 is YNNKEL (reference sequence). The V end lost 3 bases, the J end lost 8 bases, and 7 bases lay between the germline ends. The CDR3 region is CASSHIWGYTF. CDR3 nucleotide sequence: TGTGCCAGCAGCCATATCTGGGGCTACACCTTC.

This clone was seen once. V and J are TRBV9 and TRBJ1-1; the D is unclear. V was trimmed by 0 bases and J by 1 base, leaving 4 bases between them. The CDR3 covers 13 residues. Germline V CDR1 and CDR2: SGDLS, YYNGEE. The chain's CDR3 is CASSVGWNTEAFF. CDR3 sequence (DNA): TGTGCCAGCAGCGTAGGGTGGAACACTGAAGCTTTCTTT.

About this clone: The sample holds other DNA sequences that translate to the same CDR3. The J gene is TRBJ2-7, the V gene TRBV7-2; D gene unclear. The CDR3 totals 13 residues. Trimming pared 2 bases from V and 2 bases from J, leaving 7 bases between. Germline V gene data show CDR1 as SGHTA and CDR2 as FQGNSA. In DNA, the CDR3 is TGTGCCAGCAGCTTAACGGGCCCCTACGAGCAGTACTTC. Its translation: CASSLTGPYEQYF.